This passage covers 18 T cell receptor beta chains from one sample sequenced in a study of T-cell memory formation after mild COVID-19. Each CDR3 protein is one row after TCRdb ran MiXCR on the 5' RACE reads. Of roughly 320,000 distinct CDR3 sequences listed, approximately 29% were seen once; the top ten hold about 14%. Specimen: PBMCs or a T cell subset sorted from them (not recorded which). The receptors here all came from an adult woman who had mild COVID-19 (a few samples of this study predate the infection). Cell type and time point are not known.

CDR3 in amino acids: CAWSTLSGTQYF. The DNA for the CDR3 is TGTGCCTGGAGTACTCTGAGCGGTACGCAGTATTTT. The V and J genes are TRBV30 and TRBJ2-3; D is possibly TRBD2 (5 bases). V dropped 2 bases and J dropped 8 bases, with 11 bases sitting between them. This CDR3 has 12 amino acids. Germline CDR1 and CDR2: GTSNPN and SVGIG (reference sequence).

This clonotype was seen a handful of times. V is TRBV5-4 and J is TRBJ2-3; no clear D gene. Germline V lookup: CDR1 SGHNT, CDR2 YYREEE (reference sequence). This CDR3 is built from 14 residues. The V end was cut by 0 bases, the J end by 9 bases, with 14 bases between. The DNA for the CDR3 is TGTGCCAGCAGCTTGGAACAGTCGGCGAACACGCAGTATTTT. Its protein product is CASSLEQSANTQYF.

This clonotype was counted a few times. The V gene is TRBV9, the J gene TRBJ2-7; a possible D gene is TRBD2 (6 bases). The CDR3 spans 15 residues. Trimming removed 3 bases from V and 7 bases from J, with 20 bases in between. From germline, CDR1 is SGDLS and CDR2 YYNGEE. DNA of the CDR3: TGTGCCAGCAGCGGCACTACAGGAACGGAGGGGGAGCAGTACTTC. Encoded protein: CASSGTTGTEGEQYF.

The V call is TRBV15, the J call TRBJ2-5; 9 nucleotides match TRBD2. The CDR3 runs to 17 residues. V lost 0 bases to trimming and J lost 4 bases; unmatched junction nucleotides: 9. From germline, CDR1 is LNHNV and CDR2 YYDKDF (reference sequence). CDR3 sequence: CATSRDKKRGARETQYF. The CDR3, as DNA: TGTGCCACCAGCAGAGATAAGAAGCGGGGGGCAAGAGAGACCCAGTACTTC.

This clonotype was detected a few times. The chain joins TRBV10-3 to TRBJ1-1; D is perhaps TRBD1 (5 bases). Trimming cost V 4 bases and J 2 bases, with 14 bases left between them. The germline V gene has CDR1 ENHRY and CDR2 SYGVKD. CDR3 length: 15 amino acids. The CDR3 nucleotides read TGTGCCATCAGTGGTCGCAGGGACTTTAACACTGAAGCTTTCTTT. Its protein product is CAISGRRDFNTEAFF.

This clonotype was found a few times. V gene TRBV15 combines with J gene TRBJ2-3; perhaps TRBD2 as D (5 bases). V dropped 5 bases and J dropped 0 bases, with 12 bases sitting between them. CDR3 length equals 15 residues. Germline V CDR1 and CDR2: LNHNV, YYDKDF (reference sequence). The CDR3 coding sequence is TGTGCCACCAGCTCAACTCGGACTAGCACAGATACGCAGTATTTT. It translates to CATSSTRTSTDTQYF.

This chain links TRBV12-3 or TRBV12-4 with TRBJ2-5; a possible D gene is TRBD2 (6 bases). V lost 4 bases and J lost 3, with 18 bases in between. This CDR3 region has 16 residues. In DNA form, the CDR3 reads TGTGCCAGCAGTTCCCACACGAGGGACTTAAAAGAGACCCAGTACTTC. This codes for CASSSHTRDLKETQYF.

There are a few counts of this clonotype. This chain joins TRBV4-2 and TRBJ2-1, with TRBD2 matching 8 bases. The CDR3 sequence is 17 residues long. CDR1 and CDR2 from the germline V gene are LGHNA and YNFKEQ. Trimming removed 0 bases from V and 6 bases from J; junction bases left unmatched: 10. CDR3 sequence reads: CASSQEITSGLSNEQFF. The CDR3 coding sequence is TGTGCCAGCAGCCAAGAGATCACTAGCGGACTCTCCAATGAGCAGTTCTTC.

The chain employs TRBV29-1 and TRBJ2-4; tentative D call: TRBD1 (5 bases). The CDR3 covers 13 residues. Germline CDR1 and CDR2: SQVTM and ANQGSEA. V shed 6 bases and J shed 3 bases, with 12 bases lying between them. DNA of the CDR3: TGCAGCGTGGAAAGGGGCAACAAAAACATTCAGTACTTC. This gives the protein CSVERGNKNIQYF.

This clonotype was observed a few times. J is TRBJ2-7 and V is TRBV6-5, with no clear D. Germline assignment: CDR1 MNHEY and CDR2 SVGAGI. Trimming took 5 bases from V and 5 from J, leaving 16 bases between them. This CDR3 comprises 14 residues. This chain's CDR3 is CASSQTSGWHEQYF. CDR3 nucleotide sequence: TGTGCCAGCAGTCAGACGTCGGGTTGGCACGAGCAGTACTTC.

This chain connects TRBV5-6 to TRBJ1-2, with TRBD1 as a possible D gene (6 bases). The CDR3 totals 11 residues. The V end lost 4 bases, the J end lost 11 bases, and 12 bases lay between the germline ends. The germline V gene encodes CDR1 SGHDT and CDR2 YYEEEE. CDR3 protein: CASSVDSLYTF. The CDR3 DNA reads TGTGCCAGCAGCGTGGACAGTTTGTACACCTTC.

CDR3 coding DNA: TGTGCCAGCAGGAAAGACAGGGGGCCGGGTGAGCAGTTCTTC. As protein: CASRKDRGPGEQFF. The gene calls are TRBV2 and TRBJ2-1; 10 bases agree with TRBD1. V lost 6 bases, J lost 9 bases, and 8 bases stayed unmatched. This CDR3 region has 14 residues. Germline assignment: CDR1 SNHLY and CDR2 FYNNEI.

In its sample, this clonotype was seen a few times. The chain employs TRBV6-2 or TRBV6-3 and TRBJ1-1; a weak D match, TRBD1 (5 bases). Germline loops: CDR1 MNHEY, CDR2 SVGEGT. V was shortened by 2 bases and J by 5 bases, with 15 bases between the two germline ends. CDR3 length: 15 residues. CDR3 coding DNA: TGTGCCAGCAGTTACCCGAAAGGGGCGCGAACTGAAGCTTTCTTT. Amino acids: CASSYPKGARTEAFF.

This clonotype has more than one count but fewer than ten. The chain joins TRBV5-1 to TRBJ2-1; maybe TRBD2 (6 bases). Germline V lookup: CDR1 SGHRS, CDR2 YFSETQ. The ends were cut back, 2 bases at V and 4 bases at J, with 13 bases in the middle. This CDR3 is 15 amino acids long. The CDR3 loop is CASSLLPGGYNEQFF. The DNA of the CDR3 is TGCGCCAGCAGCTTACTCCCCGGGGGATACAATGAGCAGTTCTTC.

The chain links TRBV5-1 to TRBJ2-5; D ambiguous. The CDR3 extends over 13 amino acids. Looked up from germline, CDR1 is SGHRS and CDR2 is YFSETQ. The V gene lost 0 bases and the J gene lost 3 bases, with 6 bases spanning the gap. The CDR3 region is CASSLVPEETQYF. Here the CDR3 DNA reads TGCGCCAGCAGCTTGGTTCCAGAAGAGACCCAGTACTTC. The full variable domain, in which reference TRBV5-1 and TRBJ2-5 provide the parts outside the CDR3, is KAGVTQTPRYLIKTRGQQVTLSCSPISGHRSVSWYQQTPGQGLQFLFEYFSETQRNKGNFPGRFSGRQFSNSRSEMNVSTLELGDSALYLCASSLVPEETQYFGPGTRLLVL.

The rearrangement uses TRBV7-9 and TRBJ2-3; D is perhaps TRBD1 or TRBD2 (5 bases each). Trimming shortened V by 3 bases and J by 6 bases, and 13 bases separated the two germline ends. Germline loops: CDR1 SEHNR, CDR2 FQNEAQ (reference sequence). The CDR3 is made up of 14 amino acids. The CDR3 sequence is CASSFHLGTDTQYF. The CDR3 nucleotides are TGTGCCAGCAGCTTTCATTTAGGGACGGATACGCAGTATTTT.

In DNA form, the CDR3 reads TGTGCCAGCAGCCAAGATAGGCGGGGGTCCTACAATGAGCAGTTCTTC. Amino acids: CASSQDRRGSYNEQFF. V and J are TRBV3-1 and TRBJ2-1, with 7 nucleotides matching TRBD2. The CDR3 spans 16 residues. Germline-derived CDR1 and CDR2 are LGHDT and YNNKEL (reference sequence). J gave up 1 base and V 0 bases, and 3 bases lay outside the gene matches.

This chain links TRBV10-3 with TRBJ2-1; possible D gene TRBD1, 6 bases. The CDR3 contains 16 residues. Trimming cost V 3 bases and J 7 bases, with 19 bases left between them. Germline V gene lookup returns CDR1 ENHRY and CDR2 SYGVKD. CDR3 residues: CAISDSTGPSGNEQFF. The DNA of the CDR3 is TGTGCCATCAGTGATTCGACAGGACCCTCGGGTAATGAGCAGTTCTTC.